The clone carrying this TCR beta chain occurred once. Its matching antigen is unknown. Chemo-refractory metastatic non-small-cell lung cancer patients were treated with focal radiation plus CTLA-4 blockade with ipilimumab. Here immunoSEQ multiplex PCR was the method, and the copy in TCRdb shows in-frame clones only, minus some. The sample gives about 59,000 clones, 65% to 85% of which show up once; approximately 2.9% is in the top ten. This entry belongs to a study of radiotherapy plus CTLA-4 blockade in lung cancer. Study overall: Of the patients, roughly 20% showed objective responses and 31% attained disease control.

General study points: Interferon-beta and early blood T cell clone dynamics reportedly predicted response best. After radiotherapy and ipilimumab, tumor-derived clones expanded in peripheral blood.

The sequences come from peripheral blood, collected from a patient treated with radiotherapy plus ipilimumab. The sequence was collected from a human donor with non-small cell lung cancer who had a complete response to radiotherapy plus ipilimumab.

Here the CDR3 reads CASSPRTSGSKNEQFF. The CDR3 nucleotides are TGTGCCAGCAGCCCACGGACTAGCGGGAGTAAAAATGAGCAGTTCTTC. The chain employs TRBV5-4 and TRBJ2-1, with 13 bases that match TRBD2. The germline CDR1 and CDR2 sequences are SGHNT and YYREEE (reference sequence). The CDR3 extends over 16 amino acids. Unmatched junction bases numbered 8, after V lost 4 bases and J lost 7 bases.